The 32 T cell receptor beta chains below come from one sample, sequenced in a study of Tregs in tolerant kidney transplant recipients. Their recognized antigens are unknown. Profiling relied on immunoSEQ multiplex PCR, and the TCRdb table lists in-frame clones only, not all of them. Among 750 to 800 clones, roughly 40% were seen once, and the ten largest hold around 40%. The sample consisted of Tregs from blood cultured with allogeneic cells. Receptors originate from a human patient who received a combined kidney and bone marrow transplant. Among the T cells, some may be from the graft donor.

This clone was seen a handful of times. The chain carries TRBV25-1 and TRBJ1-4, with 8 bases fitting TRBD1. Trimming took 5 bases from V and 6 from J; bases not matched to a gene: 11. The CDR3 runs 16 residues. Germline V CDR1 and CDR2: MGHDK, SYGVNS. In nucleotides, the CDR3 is TGTGCCAGCAGTCGGACAGGGTTTGTGGGGGATGAAAAACTGTTTTTT. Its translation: CASSRTGFVGDEKLFF.

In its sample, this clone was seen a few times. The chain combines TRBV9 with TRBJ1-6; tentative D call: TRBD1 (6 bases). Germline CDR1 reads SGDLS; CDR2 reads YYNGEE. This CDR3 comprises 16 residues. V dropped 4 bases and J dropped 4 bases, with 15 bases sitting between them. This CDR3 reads CASSQAPTGYNSPLHF. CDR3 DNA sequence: TGTGCCAGCAGCCAAGCTCCGACAGGTTATAATTCACCCCTCCACTTT. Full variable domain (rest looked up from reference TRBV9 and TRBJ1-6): DSGVTQTPKHLITATGQRVTLRCSPRSGDLSVYWYQQSLDQGLQFLIQYYNGEERAKGNILERFSAQQFPDLHSELNLSSLELGDSALYFCASSQAPTGYNSPLHFGNGTRLTVT.

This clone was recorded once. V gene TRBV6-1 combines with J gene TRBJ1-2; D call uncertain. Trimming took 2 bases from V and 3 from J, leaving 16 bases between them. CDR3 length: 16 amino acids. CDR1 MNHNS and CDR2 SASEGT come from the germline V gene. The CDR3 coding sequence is TGTGCCAGCAGTGAATCAGCCCGATCGGGCTACTATGGCTACACCTTC. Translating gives CASSESARSGYYGYTF.

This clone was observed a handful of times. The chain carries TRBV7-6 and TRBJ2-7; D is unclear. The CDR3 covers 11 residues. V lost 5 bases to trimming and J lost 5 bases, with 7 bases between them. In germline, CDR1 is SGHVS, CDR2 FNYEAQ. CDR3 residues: CASSLWDEQYF. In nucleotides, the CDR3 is TGTGCCAGCAGCCTCTGGGACGAGCAGTACTTC.

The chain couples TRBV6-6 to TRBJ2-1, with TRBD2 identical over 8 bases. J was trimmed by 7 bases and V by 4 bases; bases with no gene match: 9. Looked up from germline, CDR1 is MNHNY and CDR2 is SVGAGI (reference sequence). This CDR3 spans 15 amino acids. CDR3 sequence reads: CASSLRAGGVNEQFF. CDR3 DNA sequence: TGTGCCAGCAGTTTAAGGGCGGGGGGAGTGAATGAGCAGTTCTTC.

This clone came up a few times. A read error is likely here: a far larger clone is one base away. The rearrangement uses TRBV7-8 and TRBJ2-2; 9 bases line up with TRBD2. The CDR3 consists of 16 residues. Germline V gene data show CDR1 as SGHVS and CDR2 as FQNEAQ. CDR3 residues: CATSLWAGGSTGELFF. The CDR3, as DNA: TGTGCCACCAGCTTATGGGCGGGGGGGTCCACCGGGGAGCTGTTTTTT.

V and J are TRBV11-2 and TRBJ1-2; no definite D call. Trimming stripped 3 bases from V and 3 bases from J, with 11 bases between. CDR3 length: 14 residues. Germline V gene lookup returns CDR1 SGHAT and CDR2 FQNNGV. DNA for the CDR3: TGTGCCAGCAGCTTTGCGGTGGTGTACTATGGCTACACCTTC. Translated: CASSFAVVYYGYTF.

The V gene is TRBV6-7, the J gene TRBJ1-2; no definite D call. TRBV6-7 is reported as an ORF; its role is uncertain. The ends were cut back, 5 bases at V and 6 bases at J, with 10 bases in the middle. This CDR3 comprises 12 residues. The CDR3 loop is CASSVGLHGYTF. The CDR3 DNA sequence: TGTGCCAGCAGTGTAGGGCTCCATGGCTACACCTTC.

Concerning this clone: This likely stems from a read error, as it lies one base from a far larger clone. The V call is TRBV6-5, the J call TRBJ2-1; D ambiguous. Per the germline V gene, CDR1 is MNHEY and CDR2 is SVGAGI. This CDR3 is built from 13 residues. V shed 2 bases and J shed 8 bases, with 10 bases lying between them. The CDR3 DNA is TGTGCCAGCAGTTACGCAGCGACGGATGAGCAGTTCTTC. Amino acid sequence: CASSYAATDEQFF.

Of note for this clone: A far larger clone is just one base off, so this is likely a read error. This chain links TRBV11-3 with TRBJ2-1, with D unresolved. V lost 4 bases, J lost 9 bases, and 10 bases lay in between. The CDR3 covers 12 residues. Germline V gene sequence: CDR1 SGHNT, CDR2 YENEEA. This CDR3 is CASSSRLVEQFF. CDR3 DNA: TGTGCCAGCAGCTCGCGACTTGTTGAGCAGTTCTTC.

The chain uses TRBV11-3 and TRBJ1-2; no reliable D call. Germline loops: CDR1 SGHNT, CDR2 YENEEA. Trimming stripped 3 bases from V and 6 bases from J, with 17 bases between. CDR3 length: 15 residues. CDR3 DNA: TGTGCCAGCAGCTTGATATCGAGGCGCCGAGATGGCTACACCTTC. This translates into CASSLISRRRDGYTF.

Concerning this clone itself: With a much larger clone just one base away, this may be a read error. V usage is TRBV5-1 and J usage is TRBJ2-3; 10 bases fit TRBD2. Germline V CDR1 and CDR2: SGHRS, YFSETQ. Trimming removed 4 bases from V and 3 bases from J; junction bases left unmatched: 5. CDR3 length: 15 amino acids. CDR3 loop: CASSGSGGETDTQYF. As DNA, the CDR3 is TGCGCCAGCAGCGGGAGCGGGGGGGAGACAGATACGCAGTATTTT.

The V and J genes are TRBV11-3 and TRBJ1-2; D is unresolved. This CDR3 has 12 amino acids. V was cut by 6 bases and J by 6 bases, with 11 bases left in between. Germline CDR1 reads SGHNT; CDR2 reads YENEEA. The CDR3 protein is CASSVGLHGYTF. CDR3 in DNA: TGTGCCAGCAGTGTAGGGCTCCATGGCTACACCTTC.

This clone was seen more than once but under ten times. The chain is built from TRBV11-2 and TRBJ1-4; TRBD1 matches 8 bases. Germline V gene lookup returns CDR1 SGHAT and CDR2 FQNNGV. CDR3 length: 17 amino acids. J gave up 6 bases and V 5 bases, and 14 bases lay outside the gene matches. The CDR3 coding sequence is TGTGCCAGCAGCCAAGATCCCAGGGGGCGATTGTATGAAAAACTGTTTTTT. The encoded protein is CASSQDPRGRLYEKLFF.

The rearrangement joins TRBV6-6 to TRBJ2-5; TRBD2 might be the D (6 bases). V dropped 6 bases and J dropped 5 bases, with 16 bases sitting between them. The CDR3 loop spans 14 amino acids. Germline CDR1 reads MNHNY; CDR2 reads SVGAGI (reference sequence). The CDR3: CASRVSGSRETQYF. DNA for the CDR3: TGTGCCAGCAGAGTTAGCGGCAGTCGGGAGACCCAGTACTTC.

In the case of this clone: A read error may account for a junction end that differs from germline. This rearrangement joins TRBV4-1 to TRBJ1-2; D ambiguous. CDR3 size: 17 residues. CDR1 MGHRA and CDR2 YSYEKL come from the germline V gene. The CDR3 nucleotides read TGCGCCAGCAGCTATAGGTGCCAGAACCGAAAGACCTATGGCTGCACCTTC. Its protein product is CASSYRCQNRKTYGCTF.

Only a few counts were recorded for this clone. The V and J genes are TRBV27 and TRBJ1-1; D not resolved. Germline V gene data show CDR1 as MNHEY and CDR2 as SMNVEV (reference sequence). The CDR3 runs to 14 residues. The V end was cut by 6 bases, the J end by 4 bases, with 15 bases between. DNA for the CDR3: TGTGCCAGCAGATACTCAGGAGAGAGCACTGAAGCTTTCTTT. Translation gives CASRYSGESTEAFF.

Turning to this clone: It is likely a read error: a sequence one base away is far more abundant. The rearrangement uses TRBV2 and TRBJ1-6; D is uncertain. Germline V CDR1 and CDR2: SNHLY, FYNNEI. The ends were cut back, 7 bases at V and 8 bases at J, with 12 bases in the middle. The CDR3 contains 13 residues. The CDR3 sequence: CASNNGPDSPLHF. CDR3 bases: TGTGCCAGCAATAACGGCCCCGATTCACCCCTCCACTTT.

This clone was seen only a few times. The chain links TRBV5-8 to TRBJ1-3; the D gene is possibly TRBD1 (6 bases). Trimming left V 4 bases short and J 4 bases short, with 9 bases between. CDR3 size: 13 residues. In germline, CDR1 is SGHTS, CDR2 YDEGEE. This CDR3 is CASSIGQGNTIYF. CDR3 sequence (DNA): TGTGCCAGCAGCATAGGACAGGGAAACACCATATATTTT.

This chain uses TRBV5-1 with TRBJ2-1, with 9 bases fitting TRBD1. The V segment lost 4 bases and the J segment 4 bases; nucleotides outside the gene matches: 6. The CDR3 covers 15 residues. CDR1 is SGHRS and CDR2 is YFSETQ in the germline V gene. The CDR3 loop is CASSGGQGLYNEQFF. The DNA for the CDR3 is TGCGCCAGCAGCGGGGGACAGGGACTTTACAATGAGCAGTTCTTC.

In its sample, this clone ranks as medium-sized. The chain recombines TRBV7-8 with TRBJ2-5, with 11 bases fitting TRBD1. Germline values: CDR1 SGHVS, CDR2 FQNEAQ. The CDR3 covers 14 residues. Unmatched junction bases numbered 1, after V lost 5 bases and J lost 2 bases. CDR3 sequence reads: CASSRDRGQETQYF. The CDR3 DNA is TGTGCCAGCAGCCGGGACAGGGGGCAAGAGACCCAGTACTTC. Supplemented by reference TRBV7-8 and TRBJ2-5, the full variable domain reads GAGVSQSPRYKVAKRGQDVALRCDPISGHVSLFWYQQALGQGPEFLTYFQNEAQLDKSGLPSDRFFAERPEGSVSTLKIQRTQQEDSAVYLCASSRDRGQETQYFGPGTRLLVL.

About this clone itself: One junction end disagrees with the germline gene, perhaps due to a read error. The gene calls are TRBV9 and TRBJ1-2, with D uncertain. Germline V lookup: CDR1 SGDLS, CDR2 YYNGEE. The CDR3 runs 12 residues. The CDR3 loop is CASSVGLHGYTF. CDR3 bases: TGTGCCAGCAGTGTAGGGCTCCATGGCTACACCTTC.

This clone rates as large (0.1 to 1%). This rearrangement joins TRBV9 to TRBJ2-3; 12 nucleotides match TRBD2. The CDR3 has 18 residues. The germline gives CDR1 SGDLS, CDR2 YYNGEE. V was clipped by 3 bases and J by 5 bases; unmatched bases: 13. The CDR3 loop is CASSAWGLAGFLEDTQYF. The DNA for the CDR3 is TGTGCCAGCAGCGCATGGGGACTAGCGGGCTTTCTTGAAGATACGCAGTATTTT.

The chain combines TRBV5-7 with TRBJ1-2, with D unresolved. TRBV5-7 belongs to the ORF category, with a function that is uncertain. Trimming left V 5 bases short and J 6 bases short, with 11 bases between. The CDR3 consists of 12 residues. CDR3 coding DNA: TGTGCCAGCAGTGTAGGGCTCCATGGCTACACCTTC. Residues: CASSVGLHGYTF.

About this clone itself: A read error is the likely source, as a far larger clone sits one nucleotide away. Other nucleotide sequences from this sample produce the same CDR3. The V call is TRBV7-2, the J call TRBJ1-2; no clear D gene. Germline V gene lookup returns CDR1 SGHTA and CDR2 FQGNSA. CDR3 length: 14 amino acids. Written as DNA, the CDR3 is TGTGCCAGCAGCCTTTCCAGTGGACCCTATGGATACACCTTC. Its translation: CASSLSSGPYGYTF. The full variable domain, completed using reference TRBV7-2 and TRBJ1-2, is GAGVSQSPSNKVTEKGKDVELRCDPISGHTALYWYRQSLGQGLEFLIYFQGNSAPDKSGLPSDRFSAERTGGSVSTLTIQRTQQEDSAVYLCASSLSSGPYGYTFGSGTRLTVV.

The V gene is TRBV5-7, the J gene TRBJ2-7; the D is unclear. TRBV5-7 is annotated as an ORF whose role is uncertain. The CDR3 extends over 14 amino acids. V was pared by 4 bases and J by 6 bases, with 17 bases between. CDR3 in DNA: TGTGCCAGCAGCCCGGACCCCCTGCTGCGCGAGCAGTACTTC. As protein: CASSPDPLLREQYF.

In DNA form, the CDR3 reads TGTGCCAGCAGCTCGCGACGTGTTGAGCAGTTCTTC. This translates into CASSSRRVEQFF. This chain connects TRBV12-2 to TRBJ2-1. TRBV12-2 is termed a pseudogene. This CDR3 is built from 12 residues.

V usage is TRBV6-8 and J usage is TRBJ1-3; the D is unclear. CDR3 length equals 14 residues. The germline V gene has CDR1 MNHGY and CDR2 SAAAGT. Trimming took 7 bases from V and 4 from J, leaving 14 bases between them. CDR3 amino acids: CASTGLYAGNTIYF. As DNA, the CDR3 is TGTGCCAGCACCGGCCTTTATGCGGGAAACACCATATATTTT.

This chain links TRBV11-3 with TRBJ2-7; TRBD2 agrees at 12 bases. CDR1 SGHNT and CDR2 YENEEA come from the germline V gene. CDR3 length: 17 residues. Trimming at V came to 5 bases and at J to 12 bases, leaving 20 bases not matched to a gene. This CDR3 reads CASSQYGLAGPTNKRYF. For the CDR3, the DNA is TGTGCCAGCAGCCAATATGGACTAGCGGGGCCAACAAACAAGCGGTACTTC.

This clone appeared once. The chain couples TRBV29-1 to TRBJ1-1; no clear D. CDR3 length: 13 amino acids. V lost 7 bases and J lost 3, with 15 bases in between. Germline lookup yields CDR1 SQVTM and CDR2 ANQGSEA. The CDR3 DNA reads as TGCAGCGCCTCCGGAAAGGGCCACACTGAAGCTTTCTTT. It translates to CSASGKGHTEAFF.

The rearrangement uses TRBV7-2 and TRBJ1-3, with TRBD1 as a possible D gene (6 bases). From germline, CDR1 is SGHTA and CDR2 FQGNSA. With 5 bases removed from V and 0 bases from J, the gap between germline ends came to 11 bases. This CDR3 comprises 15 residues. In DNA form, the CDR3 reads TGTGCCAGCAGCCCGGGGGCCCGCTCTGGAAACACCATATATTTT. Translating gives CASSPGARSGNTIYF. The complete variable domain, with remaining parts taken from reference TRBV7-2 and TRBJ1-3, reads GAGVSQSPSNKVTEKGKDVELRCDPISGHTALYWYRQSLGQGLEFLIYFQGNSAPDKSGLPSDRFSAERTGGSVSTLTIQRTQQEDSAVYLCASSPGARSGNTIYFGEGSWLTVV.

The CDR3 DNA is TGTGCCAGCAGACAGGGCAACGACGAGCAGTACTTC. This gives the protein CASRQGNDEQYF. This chain links TRBV11-1 with TRBJ2-7; a weak D match, TRBD1 (6 bases). Germline V CDR1 and CDR2: SGHAT, FQDESV (reference sequence). V gave up 6 bases and J gave up 5 bases, with 11 bases separating them. CDR3 size: 12 residues.